A selection of T cell receptor beta chains follows, all from one sample in a study of tumor-infiltrating lymphocytes in localized non-small cell lung cancer. The table came from immunoSEQ multiplex PCR; TCRdb's copy has only in-frame clones and leaves some out. The table has 17,000 or so clones, around 79% seen once. The specimen sequenced was lung tumor tissue. The receptor source for this set is a human donor with non-small cell lung cancer. CDR3s include the opening cysteine and the closing phenylalanine or tryptophan. D genes are given only for firm matches. A row's size may be missing; if present it is once, few, many or a size class.

length: 14; D: -; size: -; J: TRBJ2-1; V: TRBV9; CDR3: CASSVEGVMDEQFF; DNA: TGTGCCAGCAGCGTAGAGGGGGTTATGGATGAGCAGTTCTTC
length: 14; D: TRBD1; size: -; J: TRBJ2-7; V: TRBV18; CDR3: CASSPRQGTTMEYF; DNA: TGTGCCAGCTCACCTCGACAGGGTACTACCATGGAGTACTTC
length: 18; D: TRBD1; size: -; J: TRBJ2-2; V: TRBV14; CDR3: CASSPQGGRLLGDRELFF; DNA: TGTGCCAGCAGCCCACAGGGGGGTCGTTTGTTGGGAGACCGGGAGCTGTTTTTT
length: 19; D: -; size: -; J: TRBJ1-5; V: TRBV4-3; CDR3: CASSRTFVGGRSSNQPQHF; DNA: TGCGCCAGCAGCCGGACCTTTGTTGGGGGCCGTAGTAGCAATCAGCCCCAGCATTTT
length: 17; D: TRBD1; size: -; J: TRBJ2-1; V: TRBV27; CDR3: CASSRTGGRLSNNEQFF; DNA: TGTGCCAGCAGTAGAACAGGGGGCAGACTTTCCAACAATGAGCAGTTCTTC
length: 15; D: -; size: -; J: TRBJ1-1; V: TRBV25-1; CDR3: CASSELKQGSTEAFF; DNA: TGTGCCAGCAGTGAACTCAAACAGGGTTCGACTGAAGCTTTCTTT
length: 18; D: -; size: -; J: TRBJ2-7; V: TRBV27; CDR3: CASSPYIPLEGRAYEQYF; DNA: TGTGCCAGCAGTCCCTATATCCCCCTGGAGGGAAGGGCCTACGAGCAGTACTTC
length: 12; D: -; size: -; J: TRBJ2-4; V: TRBV6-5; CDR3: CASTPGGNIQYF; DNA: TGTGCCAGCACTCCAGGGGGGAACATTCAGTACTTC
length: 16; D: -; size: -; J: TRBJ2-1; V: TRBV14; CDR3: CASSQFGRRGHNEQFF; DNA: TGTGCCAGCAGCCAATTCGGTCGGAGGGGGCACAATGAGCAGTTCTTC
length: 14; D: -; size: -; J: TRBJ2-5; V: TRBV5-1; CDR3: CASSLAQGRETQYF; DNA: TGCGCCAGCAGCTTGGCACAGGGGAGGGAGACCCAGTACTTC
length: 16; D: -; size: -; J: TRBJ2-1; V: TRBV6-1; CDR3: CASSEALRASPNEQFF; DNA: TGTGCCAGCAGTGAAGCGCTTCGGGCTAGCCCGAATGAGCAGTTCTTC
length: 14; D: -; size: once; J: TRBJ1-1; V: TRBV19; CDR3: CASSYDGRLPEAFF; DNA: TGTGCCAGTAGTTATGACGGGCGGCTCCCAGAAGCTTTCTTT
length: 12; D: -; size: -; J: TRBJ2-5; V: TRBV5-1; CDR3: CASSLSQETQYF; DNA: TGCGCCAGCAGCTTAAGCCAAGAGACCCAGTACTTC
length: 13; D: TRBD1; size: few; J: TRBJ1-2; V: TRBV19; CDR3: CASTPGQGYGYTF; DNA: TGTGCCAGTACCCCGGGACAGGGATATGGCTACACCTTC
length: 14; D: -; size: -; J: TRBJ1-1; V: TRBV4-2; CDR3: CASSQDRVNTEAFF; DNA: TGTGCCAGCAGCCAAGATCGGGTGAACACTGAAGCTTTCTTT
length: 15; D: -; size: few; J: TRBJ2-5; V: TRBV2; CDR3: CASSDWGATRETQYF; DNA: TGTGCCAGCAGTGATTGGGGGGCGACCAGGGAGACCCAGTACTTC
length: 13; D: -; size: -; J: TRBJ1-5; V: TRBV27; CDR3: CASSAGRGGPQHF; DNA: TGTGCCAGCAGTGCTGGGAGGGGAGGTCCCCAGCATTTT
length: 12; D: -; size: few; J: TRBJ2-1; V: TRBV10-3; CDR3: CAISDEFHEQFF; DNA: TGTGCCATCAGTGATGAGTTCCATGAGCAGTTCTTC
length: 15; D: TRBD1; size: -; J: TRBJ2-7; V: TRBV5-1; CDR3: CASSLQGQGSYEQYF; DNA: TGCGCCAGCAGTCTCCAGGGACAGGGTTCCTACGAGCAGTACTTC
length: 15; D: -; size: -; J: TRBJ1-5; V: TRBV4-3; CDR3: CASSQDGRSNQPQHF; DNA: TGCGCCAGCAGCCAAGATGGGAGGAGCAATCAGCCCCAGCATTTT
length: 15; D: TRBD1; size: -; J: TRBJ2-7; V: TRBV19; CDR3: CASSSSGRGLNEQYF; DNA: TGTGCCAGTAGTTCCAGCGGTAGGGGGCTCAACGAGCAGTACTTC
length: 14; D: -; size: -; J: TRBJ2-1; V: TRBV19; CDR3: CASSRMGSYNEQFF; DNA: TGTGCCAGTAGTAGGATGGGATCCTACAATGAGCAGTTCTTC
length: 14; D: TRBD1; size: -; J: TRBJ2-7; V: TRBV7-2; CDR3: CASSGQPTGGEQYF; DNA: TGTGCCAGCAGCGGGCAACCTACAGGGGGCGAGCAGTACTTC
length: 15; D: -; size: -; J: TRBJ2-1; V: TRBV9; CDR3: CASSPGGSTHNEQFF; DNA: TGTGCCAGCAGCCCTGGGGGTAGCACGCACAATGAGCAGTTCTTC
length: 12; D: -; size: once; J: TRBJ2-5; V: TRBV18; CDR3: CASSVSRETQYF; DNA: TGTGCCAGCTCAGTAAGTCGGGAGACCCAGTACTTC
length: 13; D: -; size: -; J: TRBJ2-3; V: TRBV4-1; CDR3: CASSQIPGYTQYF; DNA: TGCGCCAGCAGCCAGATCCCGGGATATACGCAGTATTTT
length: 15; D: TRBD2; size: -; J: TRBJ2-7; V: TRBV7-6; CDR3: CASSSRASGNYEQYF; DNA: TGTGCCAGCAGCTCCCGGGCTAGCGGGAACTACGAGCAGTACTTC
length: 14; D: TRBD1; size: -; J: TRBJ1-4; V: TRBV28; CDR3: CASNKDRGGEKLFF; DNA: TGTGCCAGCAACAAGGACAGGGGCGGGGAAAAACTGTTTTTT
length: 11; D: -; size: once; J: TRBJ2-5; V: TRBV2; CDR3: CASTDEETQYF; DNA: TGTGCCAGCACAGACGAAGAGACCCAGTACTTC
length: 15; D: TRBD1; size: -; J: TRBJ2-7; V: TRBV2; CDR3: CASSESNDRGFEQYF; DNA: TGTGCCAGCAGTGAATCTAACGACAGGGGTTTCGAGCAGTACTTC
length: 16; D: -; size: -; J: TRBJ2-7; V: TRBV6-6; CDR3: CASSYPPGQGTYEQYF; DNA: TGTGCCAGCAGTTACCCCCCGGGACAAGGAACCTACGAGCAGTACTTC
length: 14; D: -; size: once; J: TRBJ1-2; V: TRBV9; CDR3: CASSVGSGSYGYTF; DNA: TGTGCCAGCAGCGTAGGTTCAGGGAGCTATGGCTACACCTTC
length: 13; D: -; size: -; J: TRBJ2-7; V: TRBV7-9; CDR3: CASSRTRDYEQYF; DNA: TGTGCCAGCAGCAGAACGAGGGACTACGAGCAGTACTTC
length: 14; D: -; size: -; J: TRBJ1-2; V: TRBV14; CDR3: CASSQVGLTYGYTF; DNA: TGTGCCAGCAGCCAAGTGGGACTGACCTATGGCTACACCTTC
length: 14; D: TRBD1; size: -; J: TRBJ1-4; V: TRBV2; CDR3: CASSRGDRNEKLFF; DNA: TGTGCCAGCAGTAGGGGGGACAGAAATGAAAAACTGTTTTTT
length: 14; D: -; size: -; J: TRBJ2-6; V: TRBV11-3; CDR3: CASSLDTVPNVLTF; DNA: TGTGCCAGCAGCTTAGATACAGTGCCCAACGTCCTGACTTTC
length: 14; D: TRBD1; size: -; J: TRBJ2-3; V: TRBV7-3; CDR3: CASSDRGRTDTQYF; DNA: TGTGCCAGCAGCGACAGGGGGCGCACAGATACGCAGTATTTT
length: 14; D: -; size: -; J: TRBJ2-2; V: TRBV28; CDR3: CASSTTVITGELFF; DNA: TGTGCCAGCAGTACGACAGTGATCACCGGGGAGCTGTTTTTT
length: 16; D: -; size: -; J: TRBJ2-7; V: TRBV9; CDR3: CASSVGVAGGAYEQYF; DNA: TGTGCCAGCAGCGTAGGGGTGGCAGGAGGGGCCTACGAGCAGTACTTC
length: 15; D: -; size: -; J: TRBJ2-3; V: TRBV6-1; CDR3: CASSGVSLVTDTQYF; DNA: TGTGCCAGCAGTGGGGTCAGTTTAGTAACAGATACGCAGTATTTT
length: 14; D: TRBD1; size: -; J: TRBJ2-7; V: TRBV11-3; CDR3: CASSPRFGQGEQYF; DNA: TGTGCCAGCAGCCCCCGATTCGGACAGGGCGAGCAGTACTTC
length: 15; D: -; size: -; J: TRBJ2-1; V: TRBV19; CDR3: CASSFRDSQGNEQFF; DNA: TGTGCCAGTAGTTTCCGGGACTCACAGGGAAATGAGCAGTTCTTC
length: 17; D: -; size: -; J: TRBJ2-6; V: TRBV9; CDR3: CASSVPLYGTGANVLTF; DNA: TGTGCCAGCAGCGTCCCATTATACGGCACTGGGGCCAACGTCCTGACTTTC
length: 18; D: TRBD2; size: -; J: TRBJ2-1; V: TRBV5-6; CDR3: CASSLKGPGGGSYNEQFF; DNA: TGTGCCAGCAGCTTGAAAGGGCCGGGAGGGGGCTCCTACAATGAGCAGTTCTTC
length: 13; D: TRBD1; size: -; J: TRBJ2-7; V: TRBV6-1; CDR3: CASSWDRGSEQYF; DNA: TGTGCCAGCAGTTGGGACAGGGGATCCGAGCAGTACTTC
length: 14; D: -; size: -; J: TRBJ1-5; V: TRBV28; CDR3: CASRPIRSNQPQHF; DNA: TGTGCCAGCAGGCCCATTAGGAGCAATCAGCCCCAGCATTTT
length: 15; D: -; size: once; J: TRBJ2-7; V: TRBV9; CDR3: CASSRATGRFNEQYF; DNA: TGTGCCAGCAGCCGAGCCACGGGGCGCTTCAACGAGCAGTACTTC
length: 11; D: -; size: -; J: TRBJ2-7; V: TRBV6-6; CDR3: CASSYKEEQYF; DNA: TGTGCCAGCAGTTACAAGGAGGAGCAGTACTTC
length: 14; D: TRBD2; size: -; J: TRBJ2-7; V: TRBV10-3; CDR3: CAIRKGLEVYEQYF; DNA: TGTGCCATCAGGAAGGGACTAGAGGTCTACGAGCAGTACTTC
length: 20; D: -; size: -; J: TRBJ1-5; V: TRBV23-1; CDR3: CASSHKPRGPEGPSNQPQHF; DNA: TGCGCCAGCAGTCACAAACCGAGGGGCCCGGAGGGGCCTAGCAATCAGCCCCAGCATTTT
length: 15; D: TRBD1; size: -; J: TRBJ1-2; V: TRBV4-1; CDR3: CASSQTRTGIYGYTF; DNA: TGCGCCAGCAGCCAAACCCGGACAGGGATCTATGGCTACACCTTC
length: 12; D: -; size: -; J: TRBJ2-7; V: TRBV5-1; CDR3: CASSLVGYEQYF; DNA: TGCGCCAGCAGCTTGGTAGGCTACGAGCAGTACTTC
length: 15; D: -; size: medium-sized; J: TRBJ2-5; V: TRBV6-5; CDR3: CASSYSTLGQETQYF; DNA: TGTGCCAGCAGTTACTCGACCCTAGGGCAAGAGACCCAGTACTTC
length: 15; D: -; size: -; J: TRBJ1-2; V: TRBV30; CDR3: CAWSPRFGLYYGYTF; DNA: TGTGCCTGGAGTCCCCGTTTCGGACTTTACTATGGCTACACCTTC
length: 15; D: -; size: -; J: TRBJ1-4; V: TRBV5-1; CDR3: CASRVGGAANEKLFF; DNA: TGCGCCAGCCGCGTCGGCGGGGCGGCTAATGAAAAACTGTTTTTT
length: 14; D: -; size: -; J: TRBJ1-5; V: TRBV28; CDR3: CASSLFDQDQPQHF; DNA: TGTGCCAGCAGTTTATTCGATCAGGATCAGCCCCAGCATTTT
length: 13; D: TRBD1; size: -; J: TRBJ2-3; V: TRBV30; CDR3: CASGQGVFDTQYF; DNA: TGTGCCTCCGGACAGGGGGTTTTTGATACGCAGTATTTT
length: 16; D: TRBD2; size: -; J: TRBJ2-2; V: TRBV10-3; CDR3: CAIRLAGAIPTGELFF; DNA: TGTGCCATCCGCCTAGCGGGAGCGATACCCACCGGGGAGCTGTTTTTT
length: 15; D: -; size: -; J: TRBJ2-1; V: TRBV4-1; CDR3: CASSQTEGYYNEQFF; DNA: TGCGCCAGCAGCCAAACGGAGGGGTACTACAATGAGCAGTTCTTC